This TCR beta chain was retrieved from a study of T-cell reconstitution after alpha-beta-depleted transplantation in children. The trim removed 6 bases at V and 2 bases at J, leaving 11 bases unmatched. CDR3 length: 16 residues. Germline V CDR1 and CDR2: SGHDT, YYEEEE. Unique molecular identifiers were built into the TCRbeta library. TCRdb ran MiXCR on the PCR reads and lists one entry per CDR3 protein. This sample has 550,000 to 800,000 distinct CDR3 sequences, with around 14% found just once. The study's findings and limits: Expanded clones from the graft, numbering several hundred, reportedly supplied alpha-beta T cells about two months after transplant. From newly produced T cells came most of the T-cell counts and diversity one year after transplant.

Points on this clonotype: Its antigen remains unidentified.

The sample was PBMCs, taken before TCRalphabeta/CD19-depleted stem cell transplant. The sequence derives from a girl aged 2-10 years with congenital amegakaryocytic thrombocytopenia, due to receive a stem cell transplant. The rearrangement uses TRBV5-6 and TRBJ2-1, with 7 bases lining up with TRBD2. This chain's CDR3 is CASIPMREPPYNEQFF. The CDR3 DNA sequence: TGTGCCAGCATCCCAATGCGGGAGCCTCCCTACAATGAGCAGTTCTTC.